This TCR beta chain originates from a study of T cell responses to AZD1222 COVID-19 vaccine (dated by TCRdb to the early 2020s). In terms of the full investigation: TCR sequencing was performed for about 250 trial participants, of whom about 210 were given two doses of AZD1222 and some 26 were given two doses of MenACWY control vaccine. Enrollment into the trials was organized by age into subgroups of 18-55, 56-69 and 70-plus years, and those subgroups contained approximately 160, 26 and 62 TCR-sequenced participants, respectively. What the research found in general, with its limitations: Most participants were white British and females outnumbered males, and the authors suggested that clonal diversity may have been underestimated. Epitopes outside the regions mutated in the B.1.351 and B.1.1.7 variants were reportedly recognized by nearly half of the unique spike-specific TCRs. After two AZD1222 doses, spike-specific TCR breadth and depth were significantly higher than at day 0 and than in MenACWY recipients. The 56-69-year group was small, and its depth increase did not reach significance, likely because of low power. Only five to seven AZD1222 recipients were SARS-CoV-2 seropositive at baseline, limiting conclusions about previously exposed vaccinees. CD4 TCRs associated with the vaccine covered the entire spike protein, and the dominant responses were in regions 160-218 and 743-854. Because no day 14 peak-response samples were available, repertoires were characterized only after the peak T cell response.

Reading the label with the study, this specimen's time point is: about 28 days (+/-7) after the second vaccine dose. AZD1222 recipients whose second dose came at about 4 weeks and those whose second dose came at about 12 weeks were combined into one group, since spike-specific TCR depth and breadth did not differ between the two schedules. Samples from vaccinated people were obtained from the UK trials COV001 and COV002, which included a single-blind randomized controlled phase 2/3 trial of AZD1222 (ChAdOx1 nCoV-19) in healthy adults. For TCRbeta chain sequencing, PBMC samples from trial participants were taken at day 0 and at day 28 after the second dose. The CDR3 regions of human TCRbeta chains were analyzed by immunosequencing. As for the authors' bioinformatics: TCRs in the repertoires were matched against a reference library of SARS-CoV-2-specific TCRs that had been generated with the MIRA antigen-specificity platform. Breadth was defined as the fraction of unique TCRs that were SARS-CoV-2-associated, and depth was defined as the fraction of total T cells that were SARS-CoV-2-associated. Using the MIRA data, each spike-specific TCR was mapped to the spike region that the TCR reacts to and placed in a CD4 or CD8 class. Log10-transformed breadth and depth values were compared by one-way ANOVA with Sidak's multiple comparisons tests. TCRdb mirrors the immuneACCESS table, restricted to in-frame sequences. Some clones are absent from its copies; in checked studies, under half trace to an unresolved V gene, and the reason for the others is unknown. D and trimming come from the DNA, and the V and J calls and clone size come from that table. The sample table shows tens of thousands of clones, and less than 95% are seen once. The ten biggest clones cover approximately 5% of the sample.

Comments on this clone: What antigen it recognizes has not been identified. Per-base qualities were not stored, and no clone one base away is much larger.

The junction carries 15 bases between V and J, which are trimmed by 4 bases and 9 bases respectively. The germline V gene encodes CDR1 SNHLY and CDR2 FYNNEI. From its cysteine to its phenylalanine, the CDR3 spans 13 amino acids. Of the read, only the CDR3 DNA is kept; its 39 bases are in frame from base 1. This receptor chain uses TRBV2 and TRBJ1-2, and TRBD1 may be the D gene, going by 5 matching bases. The source is an adult who received the AZD1222 COVID-19 vaccine. The sample was peripheral blood, taken 28 days after the second AZD1222 dose. The DNA reads TGTGCCAGCAGTGGGGACGGCAAGAACAGCTACACCTTC. Its translation reads: CASSGDGKNSYTF.